Below, 5 T cell receptor beta chains from the same sample are listed, as sequenced in a study of CD8+ T cells in alopecia areata (dated by TCRdb to the late 2010s). The sample's time point label, decoded: baseline before oral tofacitinib. Receptor amplification or capture employed the immunoSEQ multiplex PCR assay. For TCR sequencing, RNA was extracted from every sample and reverse transcribed into cDNA to serve as template. This immuneACCESS table, as held by TCRdb, lists in-frame sequences with V and J called but not all clones. Of the missing ones, under half trace to an unresolved V gene in checked studies; the others have no known cause. The sample includes approximately 180,000 clones, with around 63% observed a single time. The biggest ten clones account for about 1.7% of the sample. This specimen was CD4+ T cells sorted from blood, taken at week 0. These receptors were obtained from a human donor with alopecia areata.

The V call is TRBV28, the J call TRBJ2-7, with D possibly being TRBD1 (6 bases). The CDR3 runs 13 residues. Per the germline V gene, CDR1 is MDHEN and CDR2 is SYDVKM. Deletions cut 6 bases from V and 4 bases from J, with 13 bases between. The CDR3 sequence is CASRVRGGYEQYF. The CDR3 coding sequence is TGTGCCAGCAGGGTACGAGGGGGTTACGAGCAGTACTTC.

This clone occurred a few times. CDR3 residues: CASSEAGREVTQYF. The CDR3 DNA sequence: TGTGCCAGCAGTGAAGCCGGCAGGGAAGTCACCCAGTACTTC. The chain is built from TRBV25-1 and TRBJ2-5, with TRBD1 as a possible D gene (5 bases). This CDR3 contains 14 residues. Germline V gene data show CDR1 as MGHDK and CDR2 as SYGVNS. Deletions cut 2 bases from V and 8 bases from J, with 15 bases between.

A remark on this clone: Other nucleotide sequences from this sample produce the same CDR3. This chain links TRBV5-1 with TRBJ1-6, with TRBD1 matching over 7 bases. V was pared by 3 bases and J by 7 bases, with 4 bases of the junction left unmatched. Germline CDR1 SGHRS, CDR2 YFSETQ. The length of the CDR3 is 14 residues. The CDR3 region has the DNA TGCGCCAGCAGCTCGGGACAGACGAATTCACCCCTCCACTTT. Translating gives CASSSGQTNSPLHF. Filled out from reference TRBV5-1 and TRBJ1-6, the complete variable domain reads KAGVTQTPRYLIKTRGQQVTLSCSPISGHRSVSWYQQTPGQGLQFLFEYFSETQRNKGNFPGRFSGRQFSNSRSEMNVSTLELGDSALYLCASSSGQTNSPLHFGNGTRLTVT.

The V call is TRBV15, the J call TRBJ2-7, with D unresolved. There are 14 residues in the CDR3. Germline CDR1 is LNHNV and CDR2 is YYDKDF (reference sequence). Trimming took 5 bases from V and 0 from J, leaving 11 bases between them. CDR3 in amino acids: CATSPSGFSYEQYF. In DNA, the CDR3 is TGTGCCACCAGCCCCTCCGGTTTCTCCTACGAGCAGTACTTC.

The rearrangement uses TRBV5-1 and TRBJ1-1, with 7 bases matching TRBD1. The V gene's germline CDR1 is SGHRS and CDR2 YFSETQ. This CDR3 spans 16 amino acids. With 0 bases clipped from V and 5 bases from J, the junction kept 10 bases outside the gene matches. This chain's CDR3 is CASSLGGQVLGTEAFF. As DNA, the CDR3 is TGCGCCAGCAGCTTGGGAGGACAGGTTCTTGGAACTGAAGCTTTCTTT.